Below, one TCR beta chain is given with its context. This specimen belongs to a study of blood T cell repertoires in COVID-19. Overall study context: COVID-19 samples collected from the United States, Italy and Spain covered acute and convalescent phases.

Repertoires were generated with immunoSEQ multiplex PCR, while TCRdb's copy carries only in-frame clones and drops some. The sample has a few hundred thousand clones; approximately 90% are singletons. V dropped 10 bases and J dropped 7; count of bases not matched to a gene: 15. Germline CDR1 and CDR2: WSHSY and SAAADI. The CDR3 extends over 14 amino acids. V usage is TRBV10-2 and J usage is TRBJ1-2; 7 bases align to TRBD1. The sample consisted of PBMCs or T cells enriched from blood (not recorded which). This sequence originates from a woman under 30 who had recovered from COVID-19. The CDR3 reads CATSPSQGEVGYTF. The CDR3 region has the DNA TGCGCCACATCTCCGAGCCAGGGGGAGGTTGGCTACACCTTC.